The clone carrying this T cell receptor (beta chain) was seen only a few times. This record comes from a study of early T cells in non-severe SARS-CoV-2 infection. Per germline, CDR1 KGHDR and CDR2 SFDVKD. This CDR3 region has 15 residues. V was pared by 2 bases and J by 7 bases, with 5 bases of the junction left unmatched. TCRdb processed the 5' RACE reads anew with MiXCR; each CDR3 protein has one entry. The sample has around 80,000 distinct CDR3 sequences, around 9.3% seen once. The rearrangement joins TRBV24-1 to TRBJ2-1; 9 bases line up with TRBD2. Material: whole blood, obtained at baseline. The clonotype originates from an adult who was a healthcare worker with PCR-confirmed SARS-CoV-2 infection or an uninfected control (not recorded which). The CDR3 nucleotides read TGTGCCACCAGTGATTGGGCGGGAGGGGAAAATGAGCAGTTCTTC. Encoded protein: CATSDWAGGENEQFF.